This TCR beta chain was sequenced during a study of blood T cell repertoires in COVID-19. As for the study in general: Samples came from the United States, Italy and Spain, spanning acute and convalescent COVID-19. PBMCs, B-cell-depleted T cells, or T cells were the source of the cDNA or gDNA that made up the material.

CDR3 length: 16 amino acids. Trimming cost V 7 bases and J 8 bases, with 26 bases left between them. Germline loops: CDR1 SNHLY, CDR2 FYNNEI. In the study's own analysis: Estimation of nucleated cell counts was performed using reference gene primer amplification. Libraries were prepared by immunoSEQ multiplex PCR; TCRdb keeps only in-frame clonotypes and omits some of them. V and J calls and clone size follow that table, whereas D and trimming were derived from the DNA. The table lists roughly 290,000 clones, over 75% of them singletons, with about 2% in the top ten. In terms of age and location, participants ranged from about 18 to 95 years and lived in approximately 26 US areas.

The V gene is TRBV2, the J gene TRBJ1-1; D is possibly TRBD1 (5 bases). The receptor's source is a man aged 30 to 45 who had recovered from COVID-19. Sequenced material: PBMCs or T cells enriched from blood (not recorded which). The CDR3 DNA reads as TGTGCCAGCAAGTCAGCGCAGGGTGGAGTTGCGGGAGAAGCTTTCTTT. Translating gives CASKSAQGGVAGEAFF.